A selection of T cell receptor beta chains follows, all from one sample in a study of OX40 agonist ivuxolimab in advanced cancers. TCRdb's copy holds only in-frame clones and misses some; the assay was immunoSEQ multiplex PCR. The sample has about 48,000 clones, about 93% seen once; the top ten hold 6% to 8%. Sample: CD4+ or CD8+ T cells sorted from blood, taken in a trial of the OX40 agonist ivuxolimab. Receptors were obtained from an adult with an advanced solid tumor such as melanoma, head and neck, liver or kidney cancer. CDR3s include the opening cysteine and the closing phenylalanine or tryptophan. The D gene is left open where the match is weak. Size is stated for part of the rows, as once, few or many counts, or as a class when the clone is expanded.

j_call: TRBJ1-3
v_call: TRBV15
cdr3_length: 16
clone_size: once
d_call: -
cdr3_nt: TGTGCCACCAGCAGAGAGGTAGCACGTGAAGGAAACACCATATATTTT
cdr3_aa: CATSREVAREGNTIYF

j_call: TRBJ2-7
v_call: TRBV11-1
cdr3_length: 14
clone_size: -
d_call: TRBD2
cdr3_nt: TGTGCCAGCAGCCAAACTAGCGGATCCTACGAGCAGTACTTC
cdr3_aa: CASSQTSGSYEQYF

j_call: TRBJ2-5
v_call: TRBV28
cdr3_length: 16
clone_size: -
d_call: TRBD1
cdr3_nt: TGTGCCAGCAGTCTCCAGGGACAGGGGACTTCAGAGACCCAGTACTTC
cdr3_aa: CASSLQGQGTSETQYF

j_call: TRBJ2-3
v_call: TRBV10-3
cdr3_length: 17
clone_size: -
d_call: -
cdr3_nt: TGTGCCATCAGTGATGGTGGCAGGGTTCAGGGCACAGATACGCAGTATTTT
cdr3_aa: CAISDGGRVQGTDTQYF

j_call: TRBJ2-1
v_call: TRBV28
cdr3_length: 16
clone_size: -
d_call: -
cdr3_nt: TGTGCCAGCAGTACTCGGGACGGGAGCTCCTACAATGAGCAGTTCTTC
cdr3_aa: CASSTRDGSSYNEQFF

j_call: TRBJ2-7
v_call: TRBV30
cdr3_length: 13
clone_size: -
d_call: TRBD2
cdr3_nt: TGTGCCTGGAAGGATCTAGCGGGGCGCGAGCAGTACTTC
cdr3_aa: CAWKDLAGREQYF

j_call: TRBJ1-5
v_call: TRBV27
cdr3_length: 16
clone_size: once
d_call: -
cdr3_nt: TGTGCCGGCAGTTCGGGCCCCAGGGGTGGCAATCAGCCCCAGCATTTT
cdr3_aa: CAGSSGPRGGNQPQHF

j_call: TRBJ2-1
v_call: TRBV25-1
cdr3_length: 14
clone_size: -
d_call: TRBD2
cdr3_nt: TGTGCCAGCAGTGAAACTAGCGAAGGCTATGAGCAGTTCTTC
cdr3_aa: CASSETSEGYEQFF

j_call: TRBJ1-4
v_call: TRBV13
cdr3_length: 15
clone_size: -
d_call: -
cdr3_nt: TGTGCCAGCAGCACTCGGACGGGTGATAATGAAAAACTGTTTTTT
cdr3_aa: CASSTRTGDNEKLFF

j_call: TRBJ1-6
v_call: TRBV7-9
cdr3_length: 11
clone_size: -
d_call: -
cdr3_nt: TGTGCCAGCAGCCACGGATCACCCCTCCACTTT
cdr3_aa: CASSHGSPLHF

j_call: TRBJ2-5
v_call: TRBV7-2
cdr3_length: 16
clone_size: -
d_call: TRBD2
cdr3_nt: TGTGCCAGCAGCTTATTTGGCGGGGGAGACCAAGAGACCCAGTACTTC
cdr3_aa: CASSLFGGGDQETQYF

j_call: TRBJ2-5
v_call: TRBV5-1
cdr3_length: 16
clone_size: -
d_call: -
cdr3_nt: TGCGCCAGCAGCATAGCCTACAGGGCGGCGGGAGAGACCCAGTACTTC
cdr3_aa: CASSIAYRAAGETQYF

j_call: TRBJ2-7
v_call: TRBV2
cdr3_length: 13
clone_size: few
d_call: -
cdr3_nt: TGTGCCAGCAGTGCAGTGACCTGGTACGAGCAGTACTTC
cdr3_aa: CASSAVTWYEQYF

j_call: TRBJ1-1
v_call: TRBV10-3
cdr3_length: 13
clone_size: once
d_call: -
cdr3_nt: TGTGCCATCAACCCGGGACCCTACACTGAAGCTTTCTTT
cdr3_aa: CAINPGPYTEAFF

j_call: TRBJ2-3
v_call: TRBV5-1
cdr3_length: 15
clone_size: -
d_call: -
cdr3_nt: TGCGCCAGCAGCTTAGGGGGGACTAGCACAGATACGCAGTATTTT
cdr3_aa: CASSLGGTSTDTQYF

j_call: TRBJ2-1
v_call: TRBV2
cdr3_length: 16
clone_size: -
d_call: TRBD2
cdr3_nt: TGTGCCAGCAGTGAACTAGCGGGGGCGCTCTACAATGAGCAGTTCTTC
cdr3_aa: CASSELAGALYNEQFF

j_call: TRBJ2-5
v_call: TRBV25-1
cdr3_length: 15
clone_size: -
d_call: -
cdr3_nt: TGTGCCAGCAGTGCGGGACGCCAACACCAAGAGACCCAGTACTTC
cdr3_aa: CASSAGRQHQETQYF

j_call: TRBJ2-1
v_call: TRBV6-5
cdr3_length: 11
clone_size: -
d_call: -
cdr3_nt: TGTGCCAGCAGTTACTCGGGGGAGCAGTTCTTC
cdr3_aa: CASSYSGEQFF

j_call: TRBJ2-5
v_call: TRBV7-7
cdr3_length: 14
clone_size: -
d_call: -
cdr3_nt: TGTGCTAGCAGCTTAGATAGGGACGGGGAGACCCAGTACTTC
cdr3_aa: CASSLDRDGETQYF

j_call: TRBJ1-5
v_call: TRBV6-5
cdr3_length: 15
clone_size: -
d_call: -
cdr3_nt: TGTGCCAGCAGTTACAGCGGGATGGTCAATCAGCCCCAGCATTTT
cdr3_aa: CASSYSGMVNQPQHF

j_call: TRBJ1-5
v_call: TRBV6-6
cdr3_length: 14
clone_size: -
d_call: -
cdr3_nt: TGTGCCAGCAGTCCGGGGCCCCTCAATCAGCCCCAGCATTTT
cdr3_aa: CASSPGPLNQPQHF

j_call: TRBJ1-2
v_call: TRBV19
cdr3_length: 11
clone_size: -
d_call: -
cdr3_nt: TGTGCCAGTAGTACAACGTATGGCTACACCTTC
cdr3_aa: CASSTTYGYTF

j_call: TRBJ1-3
v_call: TRBV2
cdr3_length: 11
clone_size: -
d_call: -
cdr3_nt: TGTGCCAGCATTCGTGGAAACACCATATATTTT
cdr3_aa: CASIRGNTIYF

j_call: TRBJ1-6
v_call: TRBV6-6
cdr3_length: 12
clone_size: -
d_call: -
cdr3_nt: TGTGCCAGCAGTCCACATAATTCACCCCTCCACTTT
cdr3_aa: CASSPHNSPLHF

j_call: TRBJ2-2
v_call: TRBV4-1
cdr3_length: 13
clone_size: -
d_call: -
cdr3_nt: TGCGCCAGCAGTTTCAGGGTGGCCGGGGAGCTGTTTTTT
cdr3_aa: CASSFRVAGELFF

j_call: TRBJ1-1
v_call: TRBV27
cdr3_length: 14
clone_size: once
d_call: -
cdr3_nt: TGTGCCAGCAGTATCAGAGGGGTGAACACTGAAGCTTTCTTT
cdr3_aa: CASSIRGVNTEAFF